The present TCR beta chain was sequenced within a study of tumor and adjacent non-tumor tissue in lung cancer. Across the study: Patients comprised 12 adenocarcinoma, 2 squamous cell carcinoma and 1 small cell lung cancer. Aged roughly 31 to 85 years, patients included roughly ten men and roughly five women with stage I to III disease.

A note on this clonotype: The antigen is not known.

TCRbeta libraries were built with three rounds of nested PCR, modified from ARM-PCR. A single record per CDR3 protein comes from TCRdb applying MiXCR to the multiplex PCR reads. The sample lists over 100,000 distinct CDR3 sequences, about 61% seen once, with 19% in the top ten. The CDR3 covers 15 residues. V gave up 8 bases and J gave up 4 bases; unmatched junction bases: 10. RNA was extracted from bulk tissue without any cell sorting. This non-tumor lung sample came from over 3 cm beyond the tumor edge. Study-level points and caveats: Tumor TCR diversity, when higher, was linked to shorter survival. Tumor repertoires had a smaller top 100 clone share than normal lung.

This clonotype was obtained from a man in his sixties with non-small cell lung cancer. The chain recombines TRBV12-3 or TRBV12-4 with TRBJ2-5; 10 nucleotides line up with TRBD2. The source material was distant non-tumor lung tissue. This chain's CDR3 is CASSSTGLALETQYF. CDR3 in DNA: TGTGCCAGCTCGAGTACGGGACTAGCGTTAGAGACCCAGTACTTC.